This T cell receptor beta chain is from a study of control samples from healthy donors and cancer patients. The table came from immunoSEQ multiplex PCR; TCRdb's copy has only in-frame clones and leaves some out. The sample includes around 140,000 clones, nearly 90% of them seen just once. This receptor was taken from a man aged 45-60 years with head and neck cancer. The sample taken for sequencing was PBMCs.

Here the CDR3 reads CASSLGPDPYEQYF. Written as DNA, the CDR3 is TGTGCCAGCAGCTTAGGCCCGGATCCCTACGAGCAGTACTTC. This chain links TRBV13 with TRBJ2-7; no clear D. CDR3 length equals 14 residues. Germline CDR1 reads PRHDT; CDR2 reads FYEKMQ (reference sequence). V lost 0 bases, J lost 2 bases, and 8 bases lay in between.